This entry is about one TCR beta chain. Antigen specificity is unknown. Data came from immunoSEQ multiplex PCR; TCRdb stores just in-frame clones and leaves some out. The repertoire has fewer than 30,000 clones, 85% to 90% of them found once; the top ten carry roughly 7.5%. This record belongs to a study of T cell responses to AZD1222 COVID-19 vaccine. Study-wide findings and caveats: Possibly, clonal diversity was underestimated; donors were largely white British and included more females. The breadth and depth of Spike-specific TCRs increased once two AZD1222 doses had been given.

The CDR3 is made up of 14 amino acids. V shed 5 bases, J shed 2 bases, and the junction held 6 bases outside the gene matches. Germline V gene sequence: CDR1 MGHDK, CDR2 SYGVNS. Researchers grouped second doses given at about 4 or about 12 weeks into one pool. V usage is TRBV25-1 and J usage is TRBJ2-7; TRBD1 agrees at 7 bases. The source of this sequence is an adult who received the AZD1222 COVID-19 vaccine. The sample was peripheral blood, taken 28 days after the second AZD1222 dose. DNA of the CDR3: TGTGCCAGCAGTAAACAGGGGTGGACCTACGAGCAGTACTTC. It is translated as CASSKQGWTYEQYF.